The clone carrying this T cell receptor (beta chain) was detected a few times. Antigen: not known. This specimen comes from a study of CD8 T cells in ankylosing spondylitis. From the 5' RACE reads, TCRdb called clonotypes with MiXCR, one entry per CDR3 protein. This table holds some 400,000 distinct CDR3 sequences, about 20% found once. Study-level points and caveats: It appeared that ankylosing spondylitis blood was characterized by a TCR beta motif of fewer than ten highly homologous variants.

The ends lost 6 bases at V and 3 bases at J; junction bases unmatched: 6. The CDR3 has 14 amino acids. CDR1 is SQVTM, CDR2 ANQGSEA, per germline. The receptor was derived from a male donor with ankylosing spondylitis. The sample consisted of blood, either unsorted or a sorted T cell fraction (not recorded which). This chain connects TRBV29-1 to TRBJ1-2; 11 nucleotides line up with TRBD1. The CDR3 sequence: CSVGRTGGYYGYTF. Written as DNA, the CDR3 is TGCAGCGTGGGCAGGACAGGGGGCTACTATGGCTACACCTTC.